Below, 2 T cell receptor beta chains from the same sample are listed, as sequenced in a study of T-cell memory formation after mild COVID-19. TCRdb re-analysed the 5' RACE reads in MiXCR, keeping a single row per CDR3 protein. The sample yields about 470,000 distinct CDR3 sequences, about 20% seen once. The specimen was PBMCs or a T cell subset sorted from them (not recorded which). Every receptor here comes from an adult woman who had mild COVID-19 (a few samples of this study predate the infection). Cell type and time point are not known.

V is TRBV6-5 and J is TRBJ2-7, with D perhaps TRBD1 (6 bases). V dropped 2 bases and J dropped 2 bases, with 13 bases sitting between them. Germline lookup yields CDR1 MNHEY and CDR2 SVGAGI. This CDR3 is 15 amino acids long. The CDR3 region has the DNA TGTGCCAGCAGTTACAACCAACAGGGTACCTACGAGCAGTACTTC. Protein product: CASSYNQQGTYEQYF.

The chain employs TRBV11-2 and TRBJ2-2; D ambiguous. CDR1 SGHAT and CDR2 FQNNGV come from the germline V gene. This CDR3 spans 20 amino acids. Trimming removed 5 bases at V and 5 bases at J, with 30 bases between. The CDR3 loop is CASSLKSGFILAVGTGELFF. CDR3 DNA sequence: TGTGCCAGCAGCCTTAAGTCCGGGTTTATATTGGCCGTAGGAACCGGGGAGCTGTTTTTT. Supplemented by reference TRBV11-2 and TRBJ2-2, the full variable domain reads EAGVAQSPRYKIIEKRQSVAFWCNPISGHATLYWYQQILGQGPKLLIQFQNNGVVDDSQLPKDRFSAERLKGVDSTLKIQPAKLEDSAVYLCASSLKSGFILAVGTGELFFGEGSRLTVL.